What follows is one T cell receptor beta chain and its context. Its antigen is still unknown. Per-base qualities were not stored, and no clone one base away is much larger. V is trimmed back by 7 bases and J by 4 bases, and the junction contains 8 bases that no gene match accounts for. The CDR3 numbers 15 residues from cysteine through phenylalanine. This entry keeps only the CDR3 DNA: 45 bases, framed from base 1. CDR1 and CDR2 were assigned from the germline V gene as SGDLS and YYNGEE. These data originate in a study of T cells in Graves' hyperthyroidism and ophthalmopathy (dated by TCRdb to about 2019). Regarding the study in general: Peripheral blood was sampled at the time of initial diagnosis, prior to any treatment. TCR V-J signatures able to tell the groups apart were searched for in a discovery cohort of 90 to 100 patients, of whom more than 40 had Graves' ophthalmopathy and roughly 59 had stable Graves' hyperthyroidism. Whether ophthalmopathy could be predicted prospectively was tested in an independent validation cohort made up of about 20 hyperthyroidism patients plus 17 patients who later progressed to ophthalmopathy. The 95 to 100 discovery patients were randomly divided into training and test sets at a 7:3 ratio. In addition, the study compared T-cell repertoires in thyroid tissue and in blood from roughly six Graves' hyperthyroidism patients. After blood sampling, hyperthyroidism patients were treated with methimazole at a starting dose of 30 mg daily, and ophthalmopathy patients were treated with high-dose intravenous methylprednisolone. The paper reports TCR Vbeta CDR3 sequencing of approximately 140 peripheral blood samples: approximately 41 ophthalmopathy, roughly 80 hyperthyroidism and around 17 progressor patients.

Stable Graves' hyperthyroidism was defined as the absence of progression to ophthalmopathy over 18 months of follow-up. The hyperthyroidism patients were between 18 and 65 years old and newly diagnosed, with a disease duration of less than 2 months. The study excluded patients with uncontrolled infections, other autoimmune diseases, pregnancy or lactation. Clinical symptoms, serum thyroxine and TRAb, thyroid ultrasound, and orbital computed tomography formed the basis for the diagnoses. Ficoll-Paque density gradient centrifugation was used to isolate PBMCs from 10 ml of fresh peripheral blood. Trizol reagent was used to extract total RNA, and RNA quality was then checked on an Agilent 2100 Bioanalyzer. Results and caveats for the whole study, not just this receptor: In validation, the model predicted progression to ophthalmopathy a median of roughly 6.1 months before onset, with 65% to 71% sensitivity and roughly 72% specificity. Most expanded thyroid clonotypes (frequency above 0.001) were also detected in blood, a finding suggesting that blood repertoires may reflect thyroid immune responses. Sample size was not statistically predetermined, and investigators were not blinded to group allocation. In cross-validation, a model built on a 13 V-J signature told ophthalmopathy apart from stable hyperthyroidism with approximately 91% sensitivity and around 84% specificity, and in testing the same model reached 80%/75%.

The TCR beta CDR3 regions were amplified from the RNA transcripts. A first-round RT-PCR of the TCR CDR3 used the HTBI primer set with the Qiagen OneStep RT-PCR kit. Libraries were constructed in a second round of multiplex PCR, after which size selection and purification were performed. Libraries were sequenced paired-end with 100 bp reads on an Illumina HiSeq2000. In the source study's methods: SOAPnuke was used to process the raw data, removing reads that contained adapters or uncalled bases, had a mean Phred below 15, or lacked an exact match to the constant primer or identifier. High-quality paired reads were merged using COPE v1.2.5, and each unique nucleotide sequence was defined as a clonotype. MiTCR v1.1 was used to align the clonotypes against IMGT TRBV, TRBD and TRBJ reference segments. Analysis was restricted to V-J combinations with a frequency above 0.0001, which covered roughly 99% of repertoires. A TCS score was defined as the ratio between F50 (clonal expansion) and ExV (chaos), using BLOSUM62-based TCRdist between CDR3 peptides within each V-J. Welch's t-statistics and random forest reduced fewer than 550 V-J features to fewer than 15, which were used in a naive Bayes classifier (R e1071). TCRdb reprocessed the public reads (quality trimming at Q25 with fastp, clone calling with MiXCR) and kept in-frame beta chains. Entries are consolidated by CDR3 protein sequence, retaining the most common genes and DNA. TCRdb's processing, not the study's, gives the V and J calls here. A total of about 96,000 distinct CDR3 sequences appear in this sample, just over 50% of them only once. The top ten constitute 25% to 30% of the sample.

This receptor was identified in a middle-aged woman with Graves' hyperthyroidism. The chain is encoded by TRBV9 joined to TRBJ2-6, and TRBD1 matches 7 of the central bases. The sample taken for sequencing was blood. The CDR3 has the sequence CASHSLGQGANVLTF. The bases are TGTGCCAGCCACAGTTTGGGACAGGGGGCCAACGTCCTGACTTTC.